A single sample is the source of the 10 T cell receptor beta chains below, sequenced in a study of CD8 T cells in Susac syndrome. Roughly 0.5 to 1 ug RNA was reverse transcribed with random hexamers. TCRdb reanalysed the immunoSEQ multiplex PCR reads using MiXCR and keeps one entry per CDR3 protein. This table holds 130,000 or so distinct CDR3 sequences, about 95% found once. What was sequenced was CD4+ T cells from PBMCs. These receptors were taken from a human donor with multiple sclerosis.

V usage is TRBV7-2 and J usage is TRBJ2-5; D not resolved. From germline, CDR1 is SGHTA and CDR2 FQGNSA. V lost 3 bases to trimming and J lost 5 bases, with 13 bases between them. The CDR3 length is 14 residues. The CDR3 sequence: CASSFNLIGETQYF. Here the CDR3 DNA reads TGTGCCAGCAGCTTTAATCTTATTGGCGAGACCCAGTACTTC.

The V gene is TRBV20-1, the J gene TRBJ2-1, with 13 bases identical to TRBD2. Trimming removed 6 bases from V and 8 bases from J; junction bases left unmatched: 7. This CDR3 has 14 amino acids. In germline, CDR1 is DFQATT, CDR2 SNEGSKA (reference sequence). The CDR3 spells CSAPTSGRKYEQFF. CDR3 nucleotide sequence: TGCAGTGCCCCGACTAGCGGGAGGAAGTATGAGCAGTTCTTC.

The CDR3 DNA is TGCGCCAGCAGCTCTGGTAGCTCTGGGGCCAACGTCCTGACTTTC. Its protein product is CASSSGSSGANVLTF. This chain joins TRBV5-1 and TRBJ2-6; no clear D gene. V was cut by 3 bases and J by 0 bases, with 7 bases left in between. The germline V gene has CDR1 SGHRS and CDR2 YFSETQ. This CDR3 is built from 15 residues.

The chain has TRBV29-1 and TRBJ2-2, with a tentative D call TRBD1 (6 bases). V lost 5 bases and J 0 bases, leaving 13 bases between the germline ends. Germline V lookup: CDR1 SQVTM, CDR2 ANQGSEA. This CDR3 contains 15 residues. CDR3 DNA sequence: TGCAGCGTTTCCGGACAGTCCGCGAACACCGGGGAGCTGTTTTTT. It specifies CSVSGQSANTGELFF.

V gene TRBV12-3 or TRBV12-4 combines with J gene TRBJ1-3; 10 bases map to TRBD1. The V gene end was trimmed by 5 bases and the J gene end by 3 bases; junction bases not matched to a gene: 4. There are 15 residues in the CDR3. The CDR3 loop is CASSPGQGDGNTIYF. CDR3 nucleotide sequence: TGTGCCAGCAGTCCCGGACAGGGGGATGGAAACACCATATATTTT.

A single count supports this clonotype. V usage is TRBV29-1 and J usage is TRBJ1-1; 11 bases align to TRBD1. V dropped 6 bases and J dropped 5; count of bases not matched to a gene: 5. Germline lookup yields CDR1 SQVTM and CDR2 ANQGSEA. The CDR3 length is 13 residues. CDR3 nucleotide sequence: TGCAGCGTGGACAGGGGGCTTGGGACTGAAGCTTTCTTT. Residues: CSVDRGLGTEAFF.

The chain employs TRBV5-1 and TRBJ2-5; 8 bases are a match to TRBD1. The junction had 6 bases not matched to a gene; V was cut back by 0 bases and J by 5 bases. CDR1 and CDR2 (germline): SGHRS, YFSETQ. The CDR3 is 15 residues long. CDR3 residues: CASSLDRGNSETQYF. DNA of the CDR3: TGCGCCAGCAGCTTGGACAGGGGGAATTCGGAGACCCAGTACTTC.

The genes are TRBV20-1 and TRBJ1-2; no clear D gene. The germline V gene has CDR1 DFQATT and CDR2 SNEGSKA (reference sequence). CDR3 length: 12 amino acids. V was pared by 3 bases and J by 3 bases, with 8 bases between. The CDR3 DNA reads TGCAGTGCTAGTCGGCCCGACTATGGCTACACCTTC. Amino acids: CSASRPDYGYTF.

The rearrangement uses TRBV20-1 and TRBJ2-5; TRBD2 agrees at 9 bases. The CDR3 runs 16 residues. After removal of 3 bases from V and 1 base from J, the junction contained 9 bases not matched to a gene. Germline-derived CDR1 and CDR2 are DFQATT and SNEGSKA (reference sequence). CDR3 loop: CSASSLAGSSQETQYF. The CDR3 nucleotides read TGCAGTGCTAGTAGCCTAGCGGGAAGTTCCCAAGAGACCCAGTACTTC.

This chain connects TRBV24-1 to TRBJ2-3; D is ambiguous. The germline V and J ends were trimmed by 3 bases and 1 base, with 10 bases remaining between them. Germline V gene data show CDR1 as KGHDR and CDR2 as SFDVKD. The CDR3 contains 15 residues. The DNA for the CDR3 is TGTGCCACCAGTGATCCCTCGACCCGCACAGATACGCAGTATTTT. Translating it yields CATSDPSTRTDTQYF.